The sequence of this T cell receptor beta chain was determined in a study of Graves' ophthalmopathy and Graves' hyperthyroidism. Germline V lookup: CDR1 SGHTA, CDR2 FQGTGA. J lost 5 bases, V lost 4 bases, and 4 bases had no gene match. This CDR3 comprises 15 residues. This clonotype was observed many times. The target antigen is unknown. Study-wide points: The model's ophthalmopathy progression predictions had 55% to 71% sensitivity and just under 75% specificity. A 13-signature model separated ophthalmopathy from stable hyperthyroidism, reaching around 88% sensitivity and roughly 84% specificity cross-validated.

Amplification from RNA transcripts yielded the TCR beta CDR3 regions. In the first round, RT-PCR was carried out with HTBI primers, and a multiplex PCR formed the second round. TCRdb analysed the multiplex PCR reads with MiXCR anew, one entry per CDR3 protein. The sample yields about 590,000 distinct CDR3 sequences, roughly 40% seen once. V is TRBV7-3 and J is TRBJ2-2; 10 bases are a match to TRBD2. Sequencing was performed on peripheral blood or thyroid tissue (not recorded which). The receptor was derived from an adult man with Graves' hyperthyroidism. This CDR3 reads CASSSGLALTGELFF. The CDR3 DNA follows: TGTGCCAGCAGCTCGGGACTAGCGCTTACCGGGGAGCTGTTTTTT. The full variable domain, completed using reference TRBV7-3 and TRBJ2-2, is GAGVSQTPSNKVTEKGKYVELRCDPISGHTALYWYRQSLGQGPEFLIYFQGTGAADDSGLPNDRFFAVRPEGSVSTLKIQRTERGDSAVYLCASSSGLALTGELFFGEGSRLTVL.